Here is one T cell receptor (beta chain) with its context. This specimen comes from a study of blood T cell repertoires in COVID-19. Profiled with immunoSEQ multiplex PCR; TCRdb holds only in-frame clones, not every one. This table holds fewer than 200,000 clones, about 82% found once. This CDR3 is built from 14 residues. The ends were cut back, 4 bases at V and 5 bases at J, with 14 bases in the middle. Germline-derived CDR1 and CDR2 are LGHDT and YNNKEL (reference sequence). This sequence originates from a man aged 65 to 85 with active or convalescent COVID-19. V gene TRBV3-1 (or the pseudogene TRBV3-2) combines with J gene TRBJ2-5; D gene unclear. Input material: peripheral blood. For the CDR3, the DNA is TGTGCCAGCAGCCCGGCCCACGCGGCGGAGACCCAGTACTTC. Translating it yields CASSPAHAAETQYF.